These 10 T cell receptor beta chains share one sample of origin, sequenced in a study of neurological immune-mediated disorders. Noted time point: longitudinal time-point 3. Each CDR3 protein gets one entry after TCRdb re-called the 5' RACE reads with MiXCR. The sample holds approximately 48,000 distinct CDR3 sequences, 10% to 15% seen once. Sample: PBMCs. Receptors were obtained from a male donor with HTLV-1-associated myelopathy (HAM/TSP).

V and J are TRBV5-1 and TRBJ1-3; D remains unclear. This CDR3 has 13 residues. V lost 1 base and J 4 bases, leaving 6 bases between the germline ends. The germline V gene encodes CDR1 SGHRS and CDR2 YFSETQ. The CDR3: CASSLIPGNTIYF. The CDR3 DNA reads TGCGCCAGCAGCTTGATTCCGGGAAACACCATATATTTT.

There are many counts of this clonotype. The chain joins TRBV12-3 or TRBV12-4 to TRBJ2-7, with D possibly matching TRBD1 (5 bases). This CDR3 comprises 13 residues. V was cut by 6 bases and J by 2 bases, with 11 bases left in between. CDR3 DNA sequence: TGTGCCAGCAGCCGATCGACAGCCTACGAGCAGTACTTC. Its translation: CASSRSTAYEQYF.

Many counts were recorded for this clonotype. The chain uses TRBV5-1 and TRBJ2-1; D may be TRBD1 (6 bases). This CDR3 is 19 amino acids long. Per the germline V gene, CDR1 is SGHRS and CDR2 is YFSETQ. V was clipped by 4 bases and J by 1 base, with 24 bases between them. The CDR3 region is CASSHPRGIGEESYNEQFF. CDR3 coding DNA: TGCGCCAGCAGCCACCCGAGGGGGATCGGAGAGGAGTCCTACAATGAGCAGTTCTTC.

Ten or more counts support this clonotype. For the CDR3, the DNA is TGTGCCAGCAGCTTAGCTAATCAGCCCCAGCATTTT. Residues: CASSLANQPQHF. The chain combines TRBV7-9 with TRBJ1-5, with D hard to call. V was pared by 0 bases and J by 4 bases, with 1 base between. This CDR3 contains 12 residues. Germline loops: CDR1 SEHNR, CDR2 FQNEAQ (reference sequence).

This clonotype was recorded at least ten times. This chain joins TRBV20-1 and TRBJ1-5; 7 nucleotides agree with TRBD1. CDR1 is DFQATT, CDR2 SNEGSKA, per germline (reference sequence). The CDR3 totals 13 residues. V shed 5 bases and J 4 bases; nucleotides not matched to a gene: 5. In DNA form, the CDR3 reads TGCAGTGCTGTCCCAGGGGGGAATCAGCCCCAGCATTTT. Amino acids: CSAVPGGNQPQHF.

The table lists this clonotype with a few counts. V and J are TRBV6-5 and TRBJ1-5, with D tentatively TRBD1 (5 bases). This CDR3 region has 14 residues. The ends were cut back, 6 bases at V and 3 bases at J, with 12 bases in the middle. CDR1 and CDR2 from the germline V gene are MNHEY and SVGAGI. This CDR3 is CASSGDGYNQPQHF. The CDR3 region has the DNA TGTGCCAGCAGCGGGGACGGATACAATCAGCCCCAGCATTTT.

This clonotype was seen at least ten times. This rearrangement joins TRBV5-1 to TRBJ1-4, with D possibly TRBD1 on 6 matching bases. From germline, CDR1 is SGHRS and CDR2 YFSETQ. The V gene lost 7 bases and the J gene lost 10 bases, with 11 bases spanning the gap. The CDR3 consists of 11 residues. CDR3 loop: CASSAGAKLFF. The CDR3 DNA sequence: TGCGCCAGCTCCGCGGGGGCAAAACTGTTTTTT.

A remark on this clonotype: One junction end disagrees with the germline gene, perhaps due to a read error. V and J are TRBV7-7 and TRBJ1-2; the D gene is possibly TRBD1 (5 bases). The CDR3 is 16 amino acids. CDR1 and CDR2 (germline): SSHAT, FNYEAQ (reference sequence). The CDR3 nucleotides are TGTGCTAGCAGCTTAGATAACCGCCAAGGGGACTATGGCTACACCTTC. This encodes CASSLDNRQGDYGYTF.

This clonotype rates as medium-sized. The V and J genes are TRBV10-3 and TRBJ2-7, with 10 positions matching TRBD2. This CDR3 region has 17 residues. J was trimmed by 0 bases and V by 0 bases; bases with no gene match: 5. Germline V gives CDR1 ENHRY, CDR2 SYGVKD. The CDR3 sequence is CAISESLAGGRSYEQYF. CDR3 DNA sequence: TGTGCCATCAGTGAGTCGTTAGCGGGGGGCCGCTCCTACGAGCAGTACTTC.

This clonotype was observed at least ten times. The chain joins TRBV12-3 or TRBV12-4 to TRBJ2-7; D might be TRBD1 (6 bases). This CDR3 spans 13 amino acids. V dropped 6 bases and J dropped 2 bases, with 11 bases sitting between them. CDR3 sequence: CASRQTGTYEQYF. DNA of the CDR3: TGTGCCAGCAGACAGACAGGAACCTACGAGCAGTACTTC.